Following are 29 T cell receptor beta chains from one sample sequenced in a study of CD8 T cells in Susac syndrome. An amount of RNA that ranged from roughly 0.45 to 1 ug was reverse transcribed with random hexamers. TCRdb redid the calling of the immunoSEQ multiplex PCR reads with MiXCR, one entry per CDR3 protein. The table shows tens of thousands of distinct CDR3 sequences, with 85% to 95% occurring only once. Sequencing input: CD8+ T cells from PBMCs. The receptors were gathered from a human donor with Susac syndrome.

The chain carries TRBV7-9 and TRBJ2-7; the D is unclear. There are 13 residues in the CDR3. CDR1 is SEHNR, CDR2 FQNEAQ, per germline (reference sequence). Between the trimmed V and J ends, which lost 1 base and 0 bases, there was a span of 4 bases. The chain's CDR3 is CASSLVSSYEQYF. The CDR3 DNA is TGTGCCAGCAGCTTAGTCTCCTCCTACGAGCAGTACTTC.

This clonotype has a handful of counts. The chain carries TRBV7-2 and TRBJ2-5; D perhaps matches TRBD2 (6 bases). The CDR3 covers 15 residues. V lost 2 bases to trimming and J lost 4 bases, with 14 bases between them. The V gene's germline CDR1 is SGHTA and CDR2 FQGNSA. The CDR3, as DNA: TGTGCCAGCAGCTTAAAGGGGCTCGGGGGAGAGACCCAGTACTTC. Residues: CASSLKGLGGETQYF.

This rearrangement joins TRBV9 to TRBJ2-1; 7 bases are shared with TRBD2. The V segment lost 0 bases and the J segment 9 bases; nucleotides outside the gene matches: 6. Germline assignment: CDR1 SGDLS and CDR2 YYNGEE. This CDR3 is 14 amino acids long. The CDR3 coding sequence is TGTGCCAGCAGCGTAGAGCGCGGGAGTATTGAGCAGTTCTTC. Amino acids: CASSVERGSIEQFF.

The rearrangement links TRBV5-1 to TRBJ2-1, with 9 positions matching TRBD2. Germline-derived CDR1 and CDR2 are SGHRS and YFSETQ. This CDR3 is 14 amino acids long. V lost 3 bases and J lost 6; bases outside the gene matches: 4. CDR3 amino acids: CASSSAGGVNEQFF. CDR3 DNA sequence: TGCGCCAGCAGCTCAGCGGGAGGTGTCAATGAGCAGTTCTTC.

The chain carries TRBV15 and TRBJ2-7; a possible D gene is TRBD2 (5 bases). The CDR3 covers 15 residues. Germline assignment: CDR1 LNHNV and CDR2 YYDKDF (reference sequence). V lost 3 bases to trimming and J lost 2 bases, with 14 bases between them. In DNA, the CDR3 is TGTGCCACCAGCAGCATAGGACTCTCAACCTACGAGCAGTACTTC. Translated: CATSSIGLSTYEQYF.

The rearrangement uses TRBV6-2 or TRBV6-3 and TRBJ2-1, with 7 bases identical to TRBD2. The germline V gene encodes CDR1 MNHEY and CDR2 SVGEGT. V dropped 7 bases and J dropped 8; count of bases not matched to a gene: 11. The CDR3 is made up of 14 amino acids. The CDR3 nucleotides read TGTGCCAGCACTTGGGGGGGTCCCAACGATGAGCAGTTCTTC. This gives the protein CASTWGGPNDEQFF.

This clonotype was counted a single time. This rearrangement joins TRBV6-5 to TRBJ2-7, with 8 positions matching TRBD1. CDR1 is MNHEY and CDR2 is SVGAGI in the germline V gene. The CDR3 is 14 amino acids. V lost 6 bases, J lost 1 base, and 5 bases stayed unmatched. CDR3 amino acids: CASRHGTGSYEQYF. DNA of the CDR3: TGTGCCAGCAGGCACGGGACAGGTTCCTACGAGCAGTACTTC.

V gene TRBV20-1 combines with J gene TRBJ1-5, with TRBD1 identical over 7 bases. The length of the CDR3 is 16 residues. Per the germline V gene, CDR1 is DFQATT and CDR2 is SNEGSKA (reference sequence). V lost 0 bases, J lost 3 bases, and 8 bases stayed unmatched. CDR3 bases: TGCAGTGCTAGAGAAGCCACACAGGGGCCCAATCAGCCCCAGCATTTT. Translation: CSAREATQGPNQPQHF.

The chain combines TRBV20-1 with TRBJ2-1; 8 positions match TRBD2. The CDR3 runs 13 residues. Looked up from germline, CDR1 is DFQATT and CDR2 is SNEGSKA (reference sequence). Germline trimming cut 4 bases from V and 8 bases from J; bases unmatched to any gene: 7. CDR3 residues: CSAISGSIDEQFF. The CDR3 DNA follows: TGCAGTGCTATAAGCGGGAGTATCGATGAGCAGTTCTTC.

The chain employs TRBV10-3 and TRBJ2-7, with TRBD1 matching 9 bases. V trimming: 1 base; J trimming: 3 bases; junction bases outside the gene matches: 4. The CDR3 has 15 amino acids. The germline CDR1 and CDR2 sequences are ENHRY and SYGVKD. CDR3 DNA: TGTGCCATCAGTGAGTGGACAGGGGAGAGCTACGAGCAGTACTTC. Encoded protein: CAISEWTGESYEQYF.

The chain recombines TRBV19 with TRBJ2-1; TRBD2 matches 8 bases. Per the germline V gene, CDR1 is LNHDA and CDR2 is SQIVND (reference sequence). V dropped 6 bases and J dropped 6; count of bases not matched to a gene: 10. CDR3 length equals 15 residues. CDR3 amino acids: CASRIGTRVVNEQFF. CDR3 sequence (DNA): TGTGCCAGTAGAATTGGGACTAGGGTGGTCAATGAGCAGTTCTTC.

This clonotype was counted between two and nine times. The CDR3 nucleotides are TGTGCCAGCAGCTTCAGCGGGATAAACGAGCAGTACTTC. The encoded protein is CASSFSGINEQYF. The J gene is TRBJ2-7, the V gene TRBV5-6; 7 bases map to TRBD2. The CDR3 runs to 13 residues. Germline trimming cut 2 bases from V and 5 bases from J; bases unmatched to any gene: 4. Germline assignment: CDR1 SGHDT and CDR2 YYEEEE.

V and J are TRBV28 and TRBJ2-5, with TRBD1 matching over 9 bases. This CDR3 comprises 17 residues. V dropped 3 bases and J dropped 2; count of bases not matched to a gene: 10. In germline, CDR1 is MDHEN, CDR2 SYDVKM. The CDR3 bases are TGTGCCAGCAGTTTTAACCCGGGACAGGGCTTTCAAGAGACCCAGTACTTC. Amino acids: CASSFNPGQGFQETQYF.

The rearrangement joins TRBV20-1 to TRBJ2-1; D unclear. The CDR3 loop spans 16 amino acids. Germline CDR1 DFQATT, CDR2 SNEGSKA (reference sequence). The germline V and J ends were trimmed by 4 bases and 1 base, with 17 bases remaining between them. CDR3 sequence: CSATDDLSYSYNEQFF. The CDR3 bases are TGCAGTGCTACGGACGATCTGAGCTATTCCTACAATGAGCAGTTCTTC.

This chain uses TRBV6-6 with TRBJ2-5; no clear D. V was trimmed by 7 bases and J by 5 bases, leaving 14 bases between them. Germline values: CDR1 MNHNY, CDR2 SVGAGI (reference sequence). The CDR3 is 13 residues long. The CDR3: CASTAGLLETQYF. CDR3 nucleotide sequence: TGTGCCAGCACCGCCGGGCTCTTGGAGACCCAGTACTTC.

V gene TRBV12-3 or TRBV12-4 combines with J gene TRBJ2-7; no clear D. With 0 bases removed from V and 0 bases from J, the gap between germline ends came to 6 bases. The CDR3 runs to 14 residues. CDR3: CASSLASSSYEQYF. The CDR3, as DNA: TGTGCCAGCAGTTTAGCTTCTAGCTCCTACGAGCAGTACTTC.

The chain couples TRBV29-1 to TRBJ2-7; 7 nucleotides align to TRBD1. V lost 7 bases to trimming and J lost 3 bases; unmatched junction nucleotides: 12. CDR3 length equals 14 residues. Germline V gives CDR1 SQVTM, CDR2 ANQGSEA. CDR3 residues: CSAITGTASYEQYF. Here the CDR3 DNA reads TGCAGCGCTATTACCGGGACAGCCAGCTACGAGCAGTACTTC.

The chain employs TRBV4-1 and TRBJ2-2, with TRBD2 matching over 7 bases. The germline gives CDR1 MGHRA, CDR2 YSYEKL. The junction had 9 bases not matched to a gene; V was cut back by 2 bases and J by 3 bases. This CDR3 comprises 17 residues. CDR3 in DNA: TGCGCCAGCAGCCAATCGCCGGGAGGACTTTACACCGGGGAGCTGTTTTTT. It is translated as CASSQSPGGLYTGELFF.

This chain connects TRBV20-1 to TRBJ2-1; 10 bases match TRBD2. J was trimmed by 12 bases and V by 5 bases; bases with no gene match: 13. Germline V lookup: CDR1 DFQATT, CDR2 SNEGSKA (reference sequence). The CDR3 spans 14 residues. CDR3 protein: CSAEAGTSAPGQFF. The DNA for the CDR3 is TGCAGTGCTGAAGCCGGGACTAGCGCGCCGGGGCAGTTCTTC.

The rearrangement joins TRBV7-2 to TRBJ2-6; D gene ambiguous. V was trimmed by 1 base and J by 0 bases, leaving 4 bases between them. The germline gives CDR1 SGHTA, CDR2 FQGNSA. The CDR3 runs 15 residues. The DNA for the CDR3 is TGTGCCAGCAGCTTAGTAGACTCTGGGGCCAACGTCCTGACTTTC. Translated: CASSLVDSGANVLTF.

V and J are TRBV10-3 and TRBJ1-1; no clear D gene. CDR1 ENHRY and CDR2 SYGVKD come from the germline V gene. This CDR3 has 12 amino acids. Trimming left V 2 bases short and J 5 bases short, with 6 bases between. The DNA for the CDR3 is TGTGCCATCAGTGAGCCAGGAACTGAAGCTTTCTTT. This gives the protein CAISEPGTEAFF.

V is TRBV19 and J is TRBJ1-5, with unresolved D. V was cut by 3 bases and J by 2 bases, with 11 bases left in between. This CDR3 spans 15 amino acids. The germline V gene has CDR1 LNHDA and CDR2 SQIVND (reference sequence). The CDR3 here is CASSIIGIGNQPQHF. CDR3 coding DNA: TGTGCCAGTAGTATCATAGGGATCGGCAATCAGCCCCAGCATTTT.

The V gene is TRBV13, the J gene TRBJ2-5; 7 nucleotides line up with TRBD1. The V gene's germline CDR1 is PRHDT and CDR2 FYEKMQ (reference sequence). The CDR3 is made up of 14 amino acids. V shed 6 bases, J shed 5 bases, and the junction held 9 bases outside the gene matches. The CDR3, as DNA: TGTGCCAGCAGTTACCGGGACAGACAGGAGACCCAGTACTTC. This sequence encodes CASSYRDRQETQYF.

The chain joins TRBV29-1 to TRBJ2-3; D might be TRBD1 (5 bases). Germline CDR1 reads SQVTM; CDR2 reads ANQGSEA. Deletions cut 2 bases from V and 2 bases from J, with 14 bases between. The CDR3 sequence is 15 residues long. The DNA of the CDR3 is TGCAGCGTTGAATTAAACAGGCTACACACAGATACGCAGTATTTT. Its protein is CSVELNRLHTDTQYF.

The chain has TRBV20-1 and TRBJ2-3, with 8 nucleotides matching TRBD2. The CDR3 is made up of 15 amino acids. Germline V gene lookup returns CDR1 DFQATT and CDR2 SNEGSKA (reference sequence). The V gene end was trimmed by 2 bases and the J gene end by 3 bases; junction bases not matched to a gene: 7. The CDR3 region has the DNA TGCAGTGCTAGAACCGGGAGGGTGAGAACAGATACGCAGTATTTT. It specifies CSARTGRVRTDTQYF.

The chain is built from TRBV15 and TRBJ1-5; the match to TRBD1 covers 9 bases. Germline values: CDR1 LNHNV, CDR2 YYDKDF (reference sequence). Trimming took 5 bases from V and 6 from J; bases not matched to a gene: 8. The CDR3 runs 15 residues. The CDR3 DNA is TGTGCCACCAGCGCGGACAGGGGACGGGTTCAGCCCCAGCATTTT. This encodes CATSADRGRVQPQHF.

The CDR3 spells CASSSALSWNEQFF. CDR3 nucleotides: TGTGCCAGCAGTTCAGCATTAAGCTGGAATGAGCAGTTCTTC. The rearrangement joins TRBV27 to TRBJ2-1; no clear D gene. V lost 4 bases and J 7 bases, leaving 14 bases between the germline ends. Germline V gives CDR1 MNHEY, CDR2 SMNVEV (reference sequence). The CDR3 spans 14 residues.

The chain recombines TRBV25-1 with TRBJ1-4; unclear D gene. CDR1 and CDR2 (germline): MGHDK, SYGVNS. Trimming took 0 bases from V and 0 from J, leaving 8 bases between them. The CDR3 is 16 residues long. This CDR3 reads CASSEYFMTTNEKLFF. DNA of the CDR3: TGTGCCAGCAGTGAATACTTCATGACAACTAATGAAAAACTGTTTTTT. The variable domain in full, completed from reference TRBV25-1 and TRBJ1-4, reads EADIYQTPRYLVIGTGKKITLECSQTMGHDKMYWYQQDPGMELHLIHYSYGVNSTEKGDLSSESTVSRIRTEHFPLTLESARPSHTSQYLCASSEYFMTTNEKLFFGSGTQLSVL.

This chain connects TRBV19 to TRBJ2-1; D is unclear. The CDR3 sequence is 12 residues long. V dropped 6 bases and J dropped 4 bases, with 7 bases sitting between them. CDR1 LNHDA and CDR2 SQIVND come from the germline V gene (reference sequence). CDR3 bases: TGTGCCAGTAGATTGGGGTACAATGAGCAGTTCTTC. This encodes CASRLGYNEQFF.